This T cell receptor (beta chain) was identified during a study of blood T cell repertoires in COVID-19 (dated by TCRdb to 2018 to 2021). Some background on the complete study: The collaborator samples originated in the United States, Italy and Spain and spanned the acute and convalescent phases of COVID-19. The prospective study material was composed of cDNA or gDNA derived from T cells, B-cell-depleted T cells, or PBMCs. Samples were obtained from the ongoing ImmuneRACE study (first 160 participants) and from some 1,300 subjects provided by 6 global collaborators. A de-identified subject ID, COVID-19 status, age in years and sex were almost always included in the sample metadata. Where HLA class I and class II types were available, the types were taken from metadata supplied by the sample provider, not from assay-based typing. The repertoires were released in a freely available public database meant as a resource for research on the immune response to SARS-CoV-2. The dataset comprised deeply sampled blood TCRbeta repertoires from subjects exposed to, actively infected with, or recovered from COVID-19.

Looking up the germline V gene yields CDR1 MNHEY and CDR2 SVGAGI. The CDR3, cysteine through phenylalanine, is 13 amino acids long. Only the CDR3 part of the read is kept: 39 bases, read in frame from the first base. V lost 6 bases and J lost 10 bases, and the count of bases not matched to a germline gene is 7. General study outcomes and caveats: The quantity of clinical and demographic metadata differed by source and by participant and was supplied without curation.

Whole blood was collected in K2EDTA tubes by collaborating institutions according to the institutions' own protocols. For TCRbeta analysis, collaborators shipped samples in one of three forms: frozen whole blood, isolated PBMCs, or DNA extracted from either of those sample types. TCRbeta CDR3 regions were amplified from genomic DNA using the immunoSEQ Assay, a bias-controlled multiplex PCR. In the paper's pipeline: The number of nucleated cells in each sample was estimated from the amplification of reference gene primers within the assay. Sequence reads were collapsed and filtered to measure the absolute abundance of every unique TCRbeta CDR3 rearrangement. For each sample, productive Simpson clonality was calculated by taking the square root of Simpson's diversity index across productive rearrangements. TCRdb retrieved this table from immuneACCESS and kept in-frame rearrangements only. Not all clones are present; in checked studies, unresolved V genes account for under half, and no reason is known for the remainder. V and J calls and clone size come straight from that table; D and trimming were deduced from the DNA. In all, the sample holds 180,000 or so clones, and 70% to 90% of those were seen once. Roughly 2.9% of the sample is held by the ten biggest clonotypes.

To note about this clone: Its specific antigen is unknown. Nothing much larger sits one base from this clone, and base qualities are not available.

Input material: peripheral blood. The sequence derives from a woman aged 30 to 39 with active or convalescent COVID-19. The chain employs TRBV6-5 and TRBJ1-1; 11 nucleotides in the junction match TRBD1. The CDR3 amino acid sequence is: CASSAGQGVGAFF. At the DNA level, the sequence is TGTGCCAGCAGCGCGGGACAGGGGGTTGGAGCTTTCTTT.